This T cell receptor beta chain was recovered during a study of T cells in lung cancer brain metastases. Background on the study: About 85% of the 20 patients had a tobacco use history.

Sequenced by immunoSEQ multiplex PCR; TCRdb stores in-frame clones only, minus some. This table has about a thousand clones, 75% to 90% appearing once. The germline V and J ends were trimmed by 3 bases and 6 bases, with 12 bases remaining between them. Germline V gene data show CDR1 as MNHNS and CDR2 as SASEGT. The CDR3 spans 14 residues. The origin of this receptor is a woman in her thirties or forties with non-small cell lung cancer that had spread to the brain. The chain has TRBV6-1 and TRBJ1-5; D unclear. The source material was tumor tissue from a brain metastasis. The CDR3, as DNA: TGTGCCAGCAGTGACAGTATAGCAGGTCAGCCCCAGCATTTT. This codes for CASSDSIAGQPQHF.